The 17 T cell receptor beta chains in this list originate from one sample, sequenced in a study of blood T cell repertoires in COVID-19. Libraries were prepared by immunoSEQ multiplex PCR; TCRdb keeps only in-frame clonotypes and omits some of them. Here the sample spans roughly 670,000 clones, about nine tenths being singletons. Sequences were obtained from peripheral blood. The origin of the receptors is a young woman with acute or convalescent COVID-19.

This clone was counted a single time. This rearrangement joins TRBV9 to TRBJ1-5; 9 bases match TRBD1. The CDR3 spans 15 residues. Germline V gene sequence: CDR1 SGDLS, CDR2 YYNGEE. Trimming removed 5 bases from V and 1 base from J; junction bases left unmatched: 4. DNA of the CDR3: TGTGCCAGCAGTCGAGGACAGGGGAGCAATCAGCCCCAGCATTTT. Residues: CASSRGQGSNQPQHF.

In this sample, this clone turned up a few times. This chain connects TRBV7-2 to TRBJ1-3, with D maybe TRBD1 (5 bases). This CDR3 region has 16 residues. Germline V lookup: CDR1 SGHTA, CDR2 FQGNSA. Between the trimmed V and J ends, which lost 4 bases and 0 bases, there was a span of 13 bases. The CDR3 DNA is TGTGCCAGCAGCTCCGGGGGGGGTTTCTCTGGAAACACCATATATTTT. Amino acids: CASSSGGGFSGNTIYF.

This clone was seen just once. In nucleotides, the CDR3 is TGCGCCAGTCGTCTCAGTGGCACAGATACGCAGTATTTT. Its translation: CASRLSGTDTQYF. This chain joins TRBV5-1 and TRBJ2-3; D not resolved. Trimming stripped 8 bases from V and 1 base from J, with 11 bases between. This CDR3 region has 13 residues. CDR1 SGHRS and CDR2 YFSETQ come from the germline V gene.

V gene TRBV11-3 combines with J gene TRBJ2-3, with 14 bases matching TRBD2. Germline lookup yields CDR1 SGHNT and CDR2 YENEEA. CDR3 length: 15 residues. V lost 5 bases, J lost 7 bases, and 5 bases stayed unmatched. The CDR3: CASSPGTSGGYTQYF. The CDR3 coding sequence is TGTGCCAGCAGCCCAGGGACTAGCGGGGGTTATACGCAGTATTTT.

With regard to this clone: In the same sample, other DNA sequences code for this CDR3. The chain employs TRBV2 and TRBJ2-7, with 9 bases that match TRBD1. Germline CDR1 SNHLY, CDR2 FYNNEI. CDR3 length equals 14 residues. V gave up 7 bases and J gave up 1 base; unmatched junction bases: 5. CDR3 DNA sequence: TGTGCCAGCACCCCTGGGACAGGGTCCTACGAGCAGTACTTC. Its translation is CASTPGTGSYEQYF. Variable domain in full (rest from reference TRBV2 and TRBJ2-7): EPEVTQTPSHQVTQMGQEVILRCVPISNHLYFYWYRQILGQKVEFLVSFYNNEISEKSEIFDDQFSVERPDGSNFTLKIRSTKLEDSAMYFCASTPGTGSYEQYFGPGTRLTVT.

The CDR3 bases are TGTGCCACCAGTGACCCCAGGACTAGTCCGAATGAGCAGTTCTTC. It yields the protein CATSDPRTSPNEQFF. V is TRBV24-1 and J is TRBJ2-1; 7 bases are shared with TRBD2. Germline values: CDR1 KGHDR, CDR2 SFDVKD. V was clipped by 4 bases and J by 7 bases; unmatched bases: 9. The CDR3 consists of 15 residues.

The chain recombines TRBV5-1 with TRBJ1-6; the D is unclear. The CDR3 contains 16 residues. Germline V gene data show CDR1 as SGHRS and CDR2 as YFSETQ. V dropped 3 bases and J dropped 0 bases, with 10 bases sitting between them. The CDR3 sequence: CASSSPEGSYNSPLHF. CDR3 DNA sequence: TGCGCCAGCAGCTCCCCGGAGGGCTCCTATAATTCACCCCTCCACTTT.

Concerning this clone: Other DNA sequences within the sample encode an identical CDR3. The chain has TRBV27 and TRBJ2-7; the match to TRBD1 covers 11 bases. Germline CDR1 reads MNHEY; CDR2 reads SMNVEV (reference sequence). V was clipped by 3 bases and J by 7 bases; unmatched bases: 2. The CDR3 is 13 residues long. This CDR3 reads CASSFGTGGEQYF. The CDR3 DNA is TGTGCCAGCAGTTTCGGGACAGGGGGGGAGCAGTACTTC.

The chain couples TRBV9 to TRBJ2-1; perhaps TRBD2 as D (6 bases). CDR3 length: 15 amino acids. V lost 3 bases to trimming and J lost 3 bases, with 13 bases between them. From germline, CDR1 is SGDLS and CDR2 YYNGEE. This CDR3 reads CASSASGDLYNEQFF. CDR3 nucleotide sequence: TGTGCCAGCAGCGCCTCGGGGGACCTCTACAATGAGCAGTTCTTC.

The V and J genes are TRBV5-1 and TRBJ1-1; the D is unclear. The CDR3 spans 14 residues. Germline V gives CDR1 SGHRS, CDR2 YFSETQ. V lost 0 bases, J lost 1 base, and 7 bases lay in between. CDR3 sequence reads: CASSLASGNTEAFF. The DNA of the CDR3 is TGCGCCAGCAGCTTGGCCTCAGGGAACACTGAAGCTTTCTTT.

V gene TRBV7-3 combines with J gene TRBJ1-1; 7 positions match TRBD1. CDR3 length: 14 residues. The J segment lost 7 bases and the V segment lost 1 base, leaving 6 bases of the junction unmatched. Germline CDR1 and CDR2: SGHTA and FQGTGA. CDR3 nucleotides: TGTGCCAGCAGCTTAAGACCCGGGACAGTTGAAGCTTTCTTT. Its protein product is CASSLRPGTVEAFF. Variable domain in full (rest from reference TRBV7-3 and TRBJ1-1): GAGVSQTPSNKVTEKGKYVELRCDPISGHTALYWYRQSLGQGPEFLIYFQGTGAADDSGLPNDRFFAVRPEGSVSTLKIQRTERGDSAVYLCASSLRPGTVEAFFGQGTRLTVV.

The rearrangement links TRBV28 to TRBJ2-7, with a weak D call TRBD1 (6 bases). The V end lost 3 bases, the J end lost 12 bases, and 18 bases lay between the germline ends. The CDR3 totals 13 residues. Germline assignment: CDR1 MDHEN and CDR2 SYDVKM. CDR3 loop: CASSFRATRGWYF. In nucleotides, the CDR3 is TGTGCCAGCAGTTTCCGGGCTACCAGGGGATGGTACTTC.

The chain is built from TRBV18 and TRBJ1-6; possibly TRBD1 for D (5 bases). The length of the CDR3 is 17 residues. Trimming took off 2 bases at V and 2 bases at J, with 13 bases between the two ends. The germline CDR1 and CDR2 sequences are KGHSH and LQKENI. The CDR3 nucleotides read TGTGCCAGCTCACCAGAAGGGGTGATGACCTATAATTCACCCCTCCACTTT. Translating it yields CASSPEGVMTYNSPLHF.

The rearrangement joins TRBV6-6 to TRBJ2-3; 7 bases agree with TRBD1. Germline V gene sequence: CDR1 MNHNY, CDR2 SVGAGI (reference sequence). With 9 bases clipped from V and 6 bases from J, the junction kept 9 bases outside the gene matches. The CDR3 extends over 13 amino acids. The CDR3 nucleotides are TGTGCCAGTTCCAGGGGGTCAGCGGATACGCAGTATTTT. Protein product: CASSRGSADTQYF.

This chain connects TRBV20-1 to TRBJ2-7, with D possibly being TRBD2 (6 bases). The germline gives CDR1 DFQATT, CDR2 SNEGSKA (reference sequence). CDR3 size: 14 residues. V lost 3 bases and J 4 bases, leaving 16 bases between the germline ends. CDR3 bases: TGCAGTGCTAGTCCGGGACTCGAAGGGTACGAGCAGTACTTC. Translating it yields CSASPGLEGYEQYF.

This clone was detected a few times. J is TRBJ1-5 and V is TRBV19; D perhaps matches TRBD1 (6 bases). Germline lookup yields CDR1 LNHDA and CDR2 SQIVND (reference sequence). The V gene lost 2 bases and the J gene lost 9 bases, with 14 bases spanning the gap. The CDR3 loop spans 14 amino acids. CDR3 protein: CASSIIAGAGPQHF. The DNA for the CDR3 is TGTGCCAGTAGTATAATCGCGGGGGCTGGGCCCCAGCATTTT. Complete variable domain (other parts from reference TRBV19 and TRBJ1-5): DGGITQSPKYLFRKEGQNVTLSCEQNLNHDAMYWYRQDPGQGLRLIYYSQIVNDFQKGDIAEGYSVSREKKESFPLTVTSAQKNPTAFYLCASSIIAGAGPQHFGDGTRLSIL.

Here the CDR3 reads CASSLTRLAGDLTDTQYF. CDR3 bases: TGTGCCAGCAGTTTAACAAGACTAGCGGGGGATCTCACAGATACGCAGTATTTT. The chain has TRBV5-4 and TRBJ2-3; 12 positions agree with TRBD2. J was trimmed by 2 bases and V by 5 bases; bases with no gene match: 12. This CDR3 is built from 18 residues. Germline V gene sequence: CDR1 SGHNT, CDR2 YYREEE (reference sequence).